Reported below is one T cell receptor beta chain. TCRdb used MiXCR to reprocess the PCR reads, holding one entry per CDR3 protein. The sample shows 12,000 or so distinct CDR3 sequences, about 27% of them seen only once. CDR3 size: 17 residues. V dropped 5 bases and J dropped 8; count of bases not matched to a gene: 9. Per germline, CDR1 SGHTA and CDR2 FQGNSA. This sample was included in a study of immune characterization of retroperitoneal liposarcoma. The TCR sequence derives from a female donor with retroperitoneal liposarcoma. V usage is TRBV7-2 and J usage is TRBJ2-2; 15 bases align to TRBD2. The sample taken for sequencing was tumor tissue. The CDR3 spells CASSTWTSGRAGGELFF. In DNA, the CDR3 is TGTGCCAGCAGCACCTGGACTAGCGGGAGGGCGGGAGGGGAGCTGTTTTTT. Filled out from reference TRBV7-2 and TRBJ2-2, the complete variable domain reads GAGVSQSPSNKVTEKGKDVELRCDPISGHTALYWYRQSLGQGLEFLIYFQGNSAPDKSGLPSDRFSAERTGGSVSTLTIQRTQQEDSAVYLCASSTWTSGRAGGELFFGEGSRLTVL.